The sequence of this TCR beta chain was determined in a study of blood T cell repertoires in COVID-19. Germline assignment: CDR1 KGHSH and CDR2 LQKENI. The CDR3 has 15 amino acids. The trim removed 3 bases at V and 2 bases at J, leaving 7 bases unmatched. Libraries were prepared by immunoSEQ multiplex PCR; TCRdb keeps only in-frame clonotypes and omits some of them. The sample lists around 130,000 clones; around nine tenths were seen once. The material sequenced was peripheral blood. The chain links TRBV18 to TRBJ2-7; 7 nucleotides align to TRBD1. The sequence derives from a woman in her forties or fifties with acute or convalescent COVID-19. Here the CDR3 DNA reads TGTGCCAGCTCACCCGGACAGGCGACAACCTACGAGCAGTACTTC. The encoded protein is CASSPGQATTYEQYF.